The clone carrying this T cell receptor (beta chain) was observed many times. Its antigen is unidentified. This entry is derived from a study of T cells after yellow fever vaccination. V gave up 3 bases and J gave up 4 bases, with 18 bases separating them. From germline, CDR1 is LNHDA and CDR2 SQIVND (reference sequence). CDR3 size: 16 residues. TCRdb redid the calling of the 5' RACE reads with MiXCR, one entry per CDR3 protein. The data hold about 74,000 distinct CDR3 sequences, with approximately 6.9% observed a single time. Overall study findings and caveats: The presence of abundant clonotypes contaminating from the bulk population was possible in FACS-sorted repertoires.

Sequenced here: CD8+ T cells sorted from PBMCs, sampled 5 to 6 days after the first yellow fever vaccination. This chain uses TRBV19 with TRBJ2-5, with D possibly TRBD2 on 6 matching bases. This receptor was taken from a man between 18 and 35 years old who received the YFV17D yellow fever vaccine. In nucleotides, the CDR3 is TGTGCCAGTAGTATGCGGGATCGTCCCCCGTCAGAGACCCAGTACTTC. Protein sequence: CASSMRDRPPSETQYF.